In this sample, the clone carrying this T cell receptor (beta chain) turned up once. Its cognate antigen is unknown. The entry originates in a study of tumor-infiltrating lymphocytes in localized non-small cell lung cancer. The overall study: Tumor tissue and non-adjacent uninvolved lung came from each patient.

Assay: immunoSEQ multiplex PCR; the TCRdb copy retains only in-frame clones and omits some. Of around 15,000 clones listed, around 81% were seen once; the top ten hold approximately 10%. Broader study findings: Technical variation could not be separated from intratumor heterogeneity here.

The source material was uninvolved lung tissue not adjacent to the tumor. The receptor comes from a human donor with non-small cell lung cancer.

The CDR3 DNA follows: TGCAGCGTTACGAGCGGGATGATAGATACGCAGTATTTT. It translates to CSVTSGMIDTQYF. The chain uses TRBV29-1 and TRBJ2-3; TRBD2 matches at 7 bases. Germline assignment: CDR1 SQVTM and CDR2 ANQGSEA. The J segment lost 5 bases and the V segment lost 5 bases, leaving 7 bases of the junction unmatched. The CDR3 loop spans 13 amino acids.